These T cell receptor beta chains were read from a single sample in a study of T cells in Graves' hyperthyroidism and ophthalmopathy. Each CDR3 protein is one row after TCRdb ran MiXCR on the multiplex PCR reads. The sample contains 280,000 or so distinct CDR3 sequences, around 15% of which appear only once. The sequenced sample was blood. These receptors came from a woman aged 50 to 60 with Graves' hyperthyroidism that later progressed to Graves' ophthalmopathy. CDR3s include the opening cysteine and the closing phenylalanine or tryptophan. The D gene is left open where the match is weak. Expanded clones get a size class; other rows say once, few or many, or leave the size out.

>TRBD2|17|TRBV5-1|TRBJ2-3|many
CASSLGLAGGPPYTQYF
TGCGCCAGCAGCTTGGGGCTAGCGGGAGGGCCTCCCTATACGCAGTATTTT
>-|15|TRBV5-1|TRBJ2-3|many
CASSLDQGFTDTQYF
TGCGCCAGCAGCTTGGACCAGGGCTTCACAGATACGCAGTATTTT
>TRBD2|16|TRBV6-1|TRBJ2-1|many
CASSRYGLASYNEQFF
TGTGCCAGCAGTAGGTATGGACTAGCGAGCTACAATGAGCAGTTCTTC
>TRBD1|14|TRBV5-1|TRBJ2-1|many
CASSSGGAYNEQFF
TGCGCCAGCAGCTCAGGGGGCGCCTACAATGAGCAGTTCTTC
>-|13|TRBV20-1|TRBJ1-6|many
CSAVRQADSPLHF
TGCAGTGCTGTCCGACAGGCTGATTCACCCCTCCACTTT
>TRBD1|13|TRBV29-1|TRBJ2-7|few
CSVRRDREYEQYF
TGCAGCGTCAGACGGGACAGGGAGTACGAGCAGTACTTC
>-|17|TRBV4-2|TRBJ2-6|-
CASSQVQGYSGANVLTF
TGTGCCAGCAGCCAAGTACAGGGATACTCTGGGGCCAACGTCCTGACTTTC
>-|13|TRBV30|TRBJ1-2|many
CAWYDGTNYGYTF
TGTGCCTGGTATGACGGTACTAACTATGGCTACACCTTC
>TRBD2|19|TRBV3-1|TRBJ2-3|few
CASSQKPSGLAGGRDTQYF
TGTGCCAGCAGCCAAAAACCTTCGGGACTAGCGGGAGGGCGGGATACGCAGTATTTT
>TRBD1|18|TRBV24-1|TRBJ1-5|many
CATSGDRGLIGGSQPQHF
TGTGCCACCAGTGGGGACAGGGGGCTAATTGGGGGGAGTCAGCCCCAGCATTTT
>TRBD1|14|TRBV7-2|TRBJ1-2|many
CASSFTGGQYGYTF
TGTGCCAGCAGCTTCACAGGGGGGCAGTATGGCTACACCTTC
>-|13|TRBV12-3/TRBV12-4|TRBJ1-1|few
CASSLGGWAEAFF
TGTGCCAGCAGCTTGGGGGGGTGGGCTGAAGCTTTCTTT
>TRBD2|15|TRBV28|TRBJ2-1|-
CASRGTSGRRNEQFF
TGTGCCAGCAGAGGGACTAGCGGGAGACGGAATGAGCAGTTCTTC
>-|16|TRBV2|TRBJ2-1|-
CASITTLGSSYNEQFF
TGTGCCAGCATCACCACGCTAGGTAGCTCCTACAATGAGCAGTTCTTC
>-|15|TRBV6-5|TRBJ2-5|many
CASSYARLRQETQYF
TGTGCCAGCAGTTACGCTAGACTAAGGCAAGAGACCCAGTACTTC
>-|18|TRBV28|TRBJ1-1|once
CASSSIRVVDSRNTEAFF
TGTGCCAGCAGTTCAATTAGGGTAGTGGACAGCAGGAACACTGAAGCTTTCTTT
>TRBD2|18|TRBV10-3|TRBJ2-1|many
CAIRGGLAGGRSYNEQFF
TGTGCCATCAGGGGGGGACTAGCGGGAGGCCGCTCCTACAATGAGCAGTTCTTC
>-|20|TRBV5-1|TRBJ2-1|many
CASSLEVVPLYNPADYEQFF
TGCGCCAGCAGCTTGGAGGTCGTACCCTTATACAATCCTGCTGACTATGAGCAGTTCTTC
>TRBD2|15|TRBV20-1|TRBJ2-3|many
CSAKGLAGGTDTQYF
TGCAGTGCTAAGGGACTAGCGGGAGGCACAGATACGCAGTATTTT
>-|15|TRBV10-3|TRBJ2-1|many
CAISEEAGSYNEQFF
TGTGCCATCAGTGAGGAAGCAGGCTCCTACAATGAGCAGTTCTTC
>TRBD2|14|TRBV20-1|TRBJ2-7|many
CSAPYSGRSYEQYF
TGCAGTGCACCCTATAGCGGGAGGTCCTACGAGCAGTACTTC
>-|15|TRBV6-5|TRBJ1-1|many
CASSYSPRGGTEAFF
TGTGCCAGCAGCTACTCACCCAGGGGTGGCACTGAAGCTTTCTTT
>-|16|TRBV5-1|TRBJ1-1|many
CASSLGGIMANTEAFF
TGCGCCAGCAGCTTGGGAGGGATAATGGCGAACACTGAAGCTTTCTTT
>-|11|TRBV29-1|TRBJ1-1|many
CSVQIFTEAFF
TGCAGCGTTCAGATCTTCACTGAAGCTTTCTTT
>-|17|TRBV19|TRBJ1-4|-
CASSIDLRGRKNEKLFF
TGTGCCAGTAGTATAGATCTACGGGGCAGAAAAAATGAAAAACTGTTTTTT
>-|16|TRBV15|TRBJ2-1|few
CATSRGWFLLQYEQFF
TGTGCCACCAGCAGAGGATGGTTCCTCCTACAATACGAGCAGTTCTTC